Detailed here is one TCR beta chain. Original handling: Amplification with reference gene primers provided the estimates of nucleated cell counts. Measured with immunoSEQ multiplex PCR; TCRdb has only the in-frame clones, and not every one. Clone size and V and J calls were adopted from that table, with D and trimming inferred from the DNA. The data show about 35,000 clones, around 87% seen once. The sample comes from a study of blood T cell repertoires in COVID-19. Study-wide background: PBMCs, B-cell-depleted T cells, or T cells provided the cDNA or gDNA that made up the material.

Losses at the gene ends were 6 bases for V and 5 bases for J; bases not matched to a gene: 6. Germline V gene data show CDR1 as LNHDA and CDR2 as SQIVND (reference sequence). The CDR3 length is 13 residues. Material for sequencing was peripheral blood. This TCR was recovered from a human donor in a cohort sampled during active COVID-19. V usage is TRBV19 and J usage is TRBJ1-1, with 7 positions matching TRBD1. The CDR3 here is CASSTTGATEAFF. CDR3 sequence (DNA): TGTGCCAGTAGCACAACAGGGGCAACTGAAGCTTTCTTT. Looking up the rest from reference TRBV19 and TRBJ1-1 gives the full variable domain: DGGITQSPKYLFRKEGQNVTLSCEQNLNHDAMYWYRQDPGQGLRLIYYSQIVNDFQKGDIAEGYSVSREKKESFPLTVTSAQKNPTAFYLCASSTTGATEAFFGQGTRLTVV.